One and the same sample provided the 10 T cell receptor beta chains below, sequenced in a study of cytomegalovirus exposure and HLA in healthy donors. The PCR used 60 Vbeta and 13 Jbeta primers. The protocol was immunoSEQ multiplex PCR, while the TCRdb copy is restricted to in-frame clones and leaves out a portion. The repertoire has about 180,000 clones, about 77% of them found once; the top ten carry less than 2.5%. Specimen: PBMCs. These receptors came from a woman in her 30s in good health and CMV-seropositive.

This chain uses TRBV19 with TRBJ2-1; 12 bases are shared with TRBD2. V was pared by 7 bases and J by 2 bases, with 9 bases of the junction left unmatched. CDR1 and CDR2 from the germline V gene are LNHDA and SQIVND (reference sequence). The CDR3 runs 17 residues. CDR3 coding DNA: TGTGCCAGTACAGGGACTAGCGGGCCTCCCACCTACAATGAGCAGTTCTTC. This gives the protein CASTGTSGPPTYNEQFF.

Concerning this clone: The same CDR3 also results from other DNA sequences found in this sample. V usage is TRBV6-5 and J usage is TRBJ2-3, with 8 nucleotides matching TRBD2. The J segment lost 5 bases and the V segment lost 0 bases, leaving 4 bases of the junction unmatched. CDR3 length: 15 residues. Per germline, CDR1 MNHEY and CDR2 SVGAGI. The CDR3 here is CASSYSRGVEDTQYF. In DNA, the CDR3 is TGTGCCAGCAGTTACTCGCGGGGGGTAGAAGATACGCAGTATTTT.

J is TRBJ2-2 and V is TRBV10-3, with a tentative D call TRBD1 (6 bases). Germline V gene data show CDR1 as ENHRY and CDR2 as SYGVKD. The V gene lost 2 bases and the J gene lost 9 bases, with 10 bases spanning the gap. The CDR3 runs to 13 residues. The CDR3 DNA sequence: TGTGCCATCAGTGAGAACAGGGACCGGGAGCTGTTTTTT. It yields the protein CAISENRDRELFF.

The CDR3 sequence is CSARDSQGRNYGYTF. CDR3 DNA: TGCAGCGCTCGGGACAGTCAGGGTCGAAACTATGGCTACACCTTC. The V call is TRBV29-1, the J call TRBJ1-2; 7 nucleotides line up with TRBD1. CDR1 and CDR2 (germline): SQVTM, ANQGSEA. Unmatched junction bases numbered 13, after V lost 7 bases and J lost 2 bases. The CDR3 has 15 amino acids.

The chain is built from TRBV5-5 and TRBJ1-5, with 7 positions matching TRBD1. Germline V gene lookup returns CDR1 SGHKS and CDR2 YYEKEE (reference sequence). V lost 0 bases, J lost 3 bases, and 3 bases stayed unmatched. The CDR3 totals 15 residues. CDR3 DNA sequence: TGTGCCAGCAGCTTGGACAGGGGCCTCAATCAGCCCCAGCATTTT. Translating gives CASSLDRGLNQPQHF.

Written as DNA, the CDR3 is TGCGCCAGCAGCCAAGATGTAAGGGGGCGGGATTCACCCCTCCACTTT. This sequence encodes CASSQDVRGRDSPLHF. The chain couples TRBV4-1 to TRBJ1-6, with TRBD1 matching 7 bases. V lost 0 bases to trimming and J lost 8 bases; unmatched junction nucleotides: 7. CDR3 length equals 16 residues. Germline-derived CDR1 and CDR2 are MGHRA and YSYEKL.

In DNA form, the CDR3 reads TGTGCCAGCAGTCACTACGGGACAGGGAGCACAGATACGCAGTATTTT. It codes for CASSHYGTGSTDTQYF. This chain connects TRBV5-6 to TRBJ2-3, with 9 bases identical to TRBD1. The CDR3 has 16 residues. Germline CDR1 is SGHDT and CDR2 is YYEEEE. After removal of 5 bases from V and 0 bases from J, the junction contained 7 bases not matched to a gene. Looking up the rest from reference TRBV5-6 and TRBJ2-3 gives the full variable domain: DAGVTQSPTHLIKTRGQQVTLRCSPKSGHDTVSWYQQALGQGPQFIFQYYEEEERQRGNFPDRFSGHQFPNYSSELNVNALLLGDSALYLCASSHYGTGSTDTQYFGPGTRLTVL.

The chain has TRBV5-1 and TRBJ2-3, with TRBD2 identical over 11 bases. The CDR3 is 16 residues long. J gave up 3 bases and V 0 bases, and 3 bases lay outside the gene matches. CDR1 is SGHRS and CDR2 is YFSETQ in the germline V gene. In nucleotides, the CDR3 is TGCGCCAGCAGCTTGGAGCGACTAGCGGGGACAGATACGCAGTATTTT. This gives the protein CASSLERLAGTDTQYF.

This clone came up once. Within the sample, other DNA sequences also encode this same CDR3. J is TRBJ2-1 and V is TRBV5-1; tentatively, D is TRBD2 (5 bases). Germline V gives CDR1 SGHRS, CDR2 YFSETQ. The CDR3 is made up of 12 amino acids. The V gene lost 2 bases and the J gene lost 8 bases, with 8 bases spanning the gap. DNA of the CDR3: TGCGCCAGCAGCTTAGGAGGAGATGAGCAGTTCTTC. Amino acid sequence: CASSLGGDEQFF.

The V gene is TRBV9, the J gene TRBJ1-2; TRBD1 matches 9 bases. Germline-derived CDR1 and CDR2 are SGDLS and YYNGEE. This CDR3 has 16 amino acids. Trimming took 3 bases from V and 6 from J; bases not matched to a gene: 12. The DNA for the CDR3 is TGTGCCAGCAGCGCTAGCACAGGACAGGGGCAGGATGGCTACACCTTC. Amino acids: CASSASTGQGQDGYTF. Together with reference TRBV9 and TRBJ1-2, the CDR3 gives the full variable domain: DSGVTQTPKHLITATGQRVTLRCSPRSGDLSVYWYQQSLDQGLQFLIQYYNGEERAKGNILERFSAQQFPDLHSELNLSSLELGDSALYFCASSASTGQGQDGYTFGSGTRLTVV.